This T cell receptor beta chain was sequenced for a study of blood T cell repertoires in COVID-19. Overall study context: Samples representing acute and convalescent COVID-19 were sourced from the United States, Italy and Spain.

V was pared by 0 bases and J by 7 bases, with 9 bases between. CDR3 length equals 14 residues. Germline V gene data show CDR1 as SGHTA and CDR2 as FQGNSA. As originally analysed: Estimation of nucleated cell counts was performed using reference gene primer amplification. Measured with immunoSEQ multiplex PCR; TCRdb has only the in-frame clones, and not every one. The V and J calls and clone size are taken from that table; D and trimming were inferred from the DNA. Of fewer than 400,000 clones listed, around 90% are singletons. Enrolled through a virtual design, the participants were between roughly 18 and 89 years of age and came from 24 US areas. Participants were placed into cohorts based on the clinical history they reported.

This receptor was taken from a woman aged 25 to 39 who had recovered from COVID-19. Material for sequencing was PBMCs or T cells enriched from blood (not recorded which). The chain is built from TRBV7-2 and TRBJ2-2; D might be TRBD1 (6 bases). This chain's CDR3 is CASSLAQGSGELFF. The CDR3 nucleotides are TGTGCCAGCAGCTTAGCCCAGGGGAGCGGGGAGCTGTTTTTT.